What follows are 24 T cell receptor beta chains derived from one specimen sequenced in a study of metastatic and nonmetastatic thyroid tumors. Thyroid surgery had not been preceded by any treatment in any patient. Using MiXCR, TCRdb reanalyzed the PCR reads. The sample consists of 22,000 or so clones, 35% to 45% of them appearing once. The sequenced material came from blood. The receptors come from a male donor with papillary thyroid cancer or a benign thyroid nodule (not recorded which). Some clones in this sample may be carry-over from other donors' samples.

V and J are TRBV28 and TRBJ2-7; D is unresolved. CDR1 and CDR2 from the germline V gene are MDHEN and SYDVKM. The CDR3 length is 13 residues. Trimming stripped 6 bases from V and 2 bases from J, with 11 bases between. The CDR3 region has the DNA TGTGCCAGCAGCGGAGATGCCCCCTACGAGCAGTACTTC. Its protein is CASSGDAPYEQYF.

This clone has ten or more counts. The chain recombines TRBV7-9 with TRBJ2-2, with TRBD2 matching over 9 bases. Germline V gives CDR1 SEHNR, CDR2 FQNEAQ (reference sequence). V lost 5 bases, J lost 4 bases, and 8 bases stayed unmatched. This CDR3 is 16 amino acids long. CDR3: CASSQGGGRATGELFF. Written as DNA, the CDR3 is TGTGCCAGCAGCCAAGGTGGCGGGAGGGCCACCGGGGAGCTGTTTTTT.

There are many counts of this clone. V usage is TRBV5-4 and J usage is TRBJ1-4; no firm D call. The germline gives CDR1 SGHNT, CDR2 YYREEE (reference sequence). The CDR3 extends over 14 amino acids. The V and J ends lost 4 bases and 4 bases respectively, with 11 bases between them. For the CDR3, the DNA is TGTGCCAGCAGCGAAGGGCCCCTTAATGAAAAACTGTTTTTT. It is translated as CASSEGPLNEKLFF.

This clone was seen once. CDR3 sequence reads: CASSLLEDRLVGYTF. CDR3 DNA sequence: TGTGCCAGCAGCTTACTAGAGGATCGCTTGGTAGGCTACACCTTC. The rearrangement joins TRBV7-9 to TRBJ1-2; the D is unclear. Trimming stripped 2 bases from V and 8 bases from J, with 18 bases between. The CDR3 is 15 amino acids. Germline V gives CDR1 SEHNR, CDR2 FQNEAQ (reference sequence).

The chain is built from TRBV7-2 and TRBJ1-3, with D perhaps matching TRBD1 (5 bases). Deletions cut 6 bases from V and 0 bases from J, with 12 bases between. The CDR3 spans 15 residues. Germline assignment: CDR1 SGHTA and CDR2 FQGNSA. The CDR3 region has the DNA TGTGCCAGCAGGCGTTCAGGGAACTCTGGAAACACCATATATTTT. Protein product: CASRRSGNSGNTIYF.

In its sample, this clone was seen many times. This rearrangement joins TRBV19 to TRBJ2-4; the D gene is possibly TRBD2 (5 bases). Trimming took 6 bases from V and 0 from J, leaving 15 bases between them. The CDR3 covers 16 residues. CDR1 and CDR2 (germline): LNHDA, SQIVND (reference sequence). CDR3 sequence: CASSPGFAGAKNIQYF. In nucleotides, the CDR3 is TGTGCCAGTAGCCCTGGGTTTGCGGGAGCCAAAAACATTCAGTACTTC. The whole variable domain, remainder taken from reference TRBV19 and TRBJ2-4, is DGGITQSPKYLFRKEGQNVTLSCEQNLNHDAMYWYRQDPGQGLRLIYYSQIVNDFQKGDIAEGYSVSREKKESFPLTVTSAQKNPTAFYLCASSPGFAGAKNIQYFGAGTRLSVL.

CDR3 amino acids: CAWSVGASEQYF. CDR3 in DNA: TGTGCCTGGAGTGTCGGGGCGAGTGAGCAGTACTTC. This chain joins TRBV30 and TRBJ2-7, with D possibly being TRBD1 or TRBD2 (5 bases each). Germline loops: CDR1 GTSNPN, CDR2 SVGIG (reference sequence). The length of the CDR3 is 12 residues. Trimming removed 0 bases from V and 7 bases from J, with 10 bases in between.

This clone showed up many times. The chain couples TRBV6-5 to TRBJ2-1; TRBD1 agrees at 8 bases. Per the germline V gene, CDR1 is MNHEY and CDR2 is SVGAGI. V dropped 3 bases and J dropped 2; count of bases not matched to a gene: 6. The length of the CDR3 is 16 residues. DNA for the CDR3: TGTGCCAGCAGTTATACGGACAGGGCCACCTACAATGAGCAGTTCTTC. Protein sequence: CASSYTDRATYNEQFF.

About this clone: Its ends do not fully match the called genes, so a read error is possible. The chain employs TRBV30 and TRBJ1-2; 7 nucleotides align to TRBD1. The length of the CDR3 is 12 residues. Germline CDR1 is GTSNPN and CDR2 is SVGIG (reference sequence). Written as DNA, the CDR3 is TGTGCCTGGAGTCCCCAGACAGGGTACGTTTTCTTC. Residues: CAWSPQTGYVFF. Filled out from reference TRBV30 and TRBJ1-2, the complete variable domain reads SQTIHQWPATLVQPVGSPLSLECTVEGTSNPNLYWYRQAAGRGLQLLFYSVGIGQISSEVPQNLSASRPQDRQFILSSKKLLLSDSGFYLCAWSPQTGYVFFGSGTRLTVV.

J is TRBJ1-5 and V is TRBV7-2, with TRBD1 matching over 7 bases. The germline V gene encodes CDR1 SGHTA and CDR2 FQGNSA. V shed 2 bases, J shed 4 bases, and the junction held 5 bases outside the gene matches. There are 15 residues in the CDR3. The CDR3 reads CASSLYRGQNQPQHF. CDR3 coding DNA: TGTGCCAGCAGCTTATACAGGGGCCAGAATCAGCCCCAGCATTTT.

The sample holds many counts of this clone. The chain has TRBV19 and TRBJ2-1, with D possibly being TRBD2 (6 bases). V lost 7 bases and J 8 bases, leaving 15 bases between the germline ends. Germline lookup yields CDR1 LNHDA and CDR2 SQIVND (reference sequence). CDR3 size: 13 residues. CDR3 protein: CASKVLAGDEQFF. The CDR3 DNA reads TGTGCCAGTAAGGTACTAGCTGGCGATGAGCAGTTCTTC.

This clone was counted at least ten times. The rearrangement links TRBV2 to TRBJ2-2; 10 positions match TRBD2. The CDR3 covers 18 residues. CDR1 and CDR2 from the germline V gene are SNHLY and FYNNEI. The ends lost 8 bases at V and 1 base at J; junction bases unmatched: 13. This CDR3 is CASSWEASGGLNTGELFF. In nucleotides, the CDR3 is TGTGCCAGCTCCTGGGAGGCTAGCGGGGGACTGAACACCGGGGAGCTGTTTTTT. Variable domain in full (rest from reference TRBV2 and TRBJ2-2): EPEVTQTPSHQVTQMGQEVILRCVPISNHLYFYWYRQILGQKVEFLVSFYNNEISEKSEIFDDQFSVERPDGSNFTLKIRSTKLEDSAMYFCASSWEASGGLNTGELFFGEGSRLTVL.

For this clone: This may come from a read error, since a much larger clone is one base off. The chain links TRBV20-1 to TRBJ1-5, with D tentatively TRBD1 (5 bases). V was trimmed by 3 bases and J by 6 bases, leaving 12 bases between them. The germline CDR1 and CDR2 sequences are DFQATT and SNEGSKA (reference sequence). CDR3 length: 13 amino acids. CDR3 sequence: CSASHGTSQPQHF. For the CDR3, the DNA is TGCAGTGCTAGTCATGGGACGAGTCAGCCCCAGCATTTT.

The rearrangement uses TRBV4-3 and TRBJ2-7; the match to TRBD2 covers 14 bases. The CDR3 loop spans 18 amino acids. V shed 2 bases and J 6 bases; nucleotides not matched to a gene: 12. Germline CDR1 is LGHNA and CDR2 is YSLEER. The CDR3 DNA reads as TGCGCCAGCAGCCAAATGGTCCAGGGGACTAGCGGGAGTGGCGAGCAGTACTTC. As protein: CASSQMVQGTSGSGEQYF.

Details on this clone: An end of the junction differs from the germline gene, which may be a read error. This chain joins TRBV6-2 or TRBV6-3 and TRBJ1-5, with D tentatively TRBD1 (6 bases). Germline CDR1 MNHEY, CDR2 SVGEGT. The CDR3 length is 17 residues. The DNA of the CDR3 is TGTGCCAGCTGTTCTGTACCTACAGGGTCGAGCAATCACCCCCACCATTTT. Residues: CASCSVPTGSSNHPHHF.

This clone is medium-sized. The rearrangement uses TRBV20-1 and TRBJ2-3; TRBD1 matches at 10 bases. Unmatched junction bases numbered 11, after V lost 6 bases and J lost 2 bases. Germline-derived CDR1 and CDR2 are DFQATT and SNEGSKA (reference sequence). The CDR3 covers 16 residues. CDR3 nucleotide sequence: TGCAGTGCGACCGGGACAGGGGTTCTACACACAGATACGCAGTATTTT. It specifies CSATGTGVLHTDTQYF.

The chain's CDR3 is CASSYSEGAGDYGYTF. In DNA form, the CDR3 reads TGTGCCAGCAGTTACTCGGAGGGGGCAGGGGACTATGGCTACACCTTC. V gene TRBV6-5 combines with J gene TRBJ1-2, with TRBD1 identical over 7 bases. After removal of 0 bases from V and 3 bases from J, the junction contained 7 bases not matched to a gene. Per the germline V gene, CDR1 is MNHEY and CDR2 is SVGAGI. This CDR3 spans 16 amino acids.

This chain joins TRBV7-2 and TRBJ2-3; D remains unclear. The CDR3 length is 14 residues. Trimming cost V 6 bases and J 6 bases, with 16 bases left between them. Germline V lookup: CDR1 SGHTA, CDR2 FQGNSA. CDR3 sequence (DNA): TGTGCCAGCAGGTTTCGGACCTTAAGTGATACGCAGTATTTT. Its protein product is CASRFRTLSDTQYF.

This clone was detected many times. This chain connects TRBV4-3 to TRBJ2-4; D possibly uses TRBD1 or TRBD2 (5 bases each). The germline V gene encodes CDR1 LGHNA and CDR2 YSLEER. V was shortened by 4 bases and J by 0 bases, with 16 bases between the two germline ends. This CDR3 is built from 17 residues. CDR3 sequence (DNA): TGCGCCAGCAGCCCAAAACCCCCTGGGACAGCCAAAAACATTCAGTACTTC. It specifies CASSPKPPGTAKNIQYF.

This clone showed up just a few times. The chain links TRBV27 to TRBJ1-2; a weak D match, TRBD1 (5 bases). Trimming left V 6 bases short and J 8 bases short, with 22 bases between. This CDR3 spans 15 amino acids. CDR1 and CDR2 (germline): MNHEY, SMNVEV (reference sequence). CDR3 amino acids: CASSQVSTQARGYTF. The CDR3 DNA is TGTGCCAGCAGCCAAGTTTCGACACAGGCTCGAGGCTACACCTTC.

The rearrangement joins TRBV10-2 to TRBJ2-2; D is ambiguous. The CDR3 extends over 14 amino acids. The germline V gene has CDR1 WSHSY and CDR2 SAAADI. The V and J ends lost 5 bases and 4 bases respectively, with 11 bases between them. The CDR3 protein is CASSYNPRTGELFF. Here the CDR3 DNA reads TGCGCCAGCAGTTATAACCCCCGCACCGGGGAGCTGTTTTTT.

Concerning this clone: At one end the junction does not follow the germline gene, possibly because of a read error. The chain couples TRBV19 to TRBJ1-6, with TRBD1 matching over 7 bases. The CDR3 length is 17 residues. In germline, CDR1 is LNHDA, CDR2 SQIVND (reference sequence). The CDR3 protein is CVSSISRDRLFYSPLHF. Here the CDR3 DNA reads TGTGTCAGTAGTATCTCCCGGGACAGACTTTTTTATTCACCCCTCCACTTT.

This clone was detected once. CDR3 in amino acids: CASSQDRDRGQVYEKLFF. DNA of the CDR3: TGTGCCAGCAGCCAAGATCGGGACAGGGGGCAAGTCTATGAAAAACTGTTTTTT. This chain joins TRBV4-2 and TRBJ1-4; TRBD1 matches at 12 bases. Per the germline V gene, CDR1 is LGHNA and CDR2 is YNFKEQ. There are 18 residues in the CDR3. The V segment lost 0 bases and the J segment 6 bases; nucleotides outside the gene matches: 8.

The genes are TRBV5-1 and TRBJ2-7, with D maybe TRBD2 (6 bases). The V end lost 2 bases, the J end lost 1 base, and 16 bases lay between the germline ends. The V gene's germline CDR1 is SGHRS and CDR2 YFSETQ. The CDR3 has 16 amino acids. This chain's CDR3 is CASSFDSAGSSYEQYF. The CDR3 nucleotides read TGCGCCAGCAGCTTCGATAGCGCGGGAAGTTCCTACGAGCAGTACTTC.